Below, one T cell receptor (beta chain) is given with its context. The antigen is not known. The source of the sample is a study of T cells after yellow fever vaccination. Study-wide context: When fractions had low cell numbers, they were prepared with SMART-Seq v4 Ultra Low Input. Study-wide points: Overlap between CD4 and CD8 compartments was detected for a small share of clonotypes. Though it reached lower strength, the secondary response hit its peak faster, day 5 versus 15.

A 5'RACE template-switching step, the method used to make TCR cDNA, added a universal primer site and UMIs. Using its own MiXCR run on the 5' RACE reads, TCRdb lists one record per CDR3 protein. The table shows 610,000 or so distinct CDR3 sequences, with 10% to 15% occurring only once. The sequencing used PBMCs, collected on the day of the yellow fever booster vaccination. This TCR came from a man aged 25 to 45 who received the YFV17D yellow fever vaccine.

The chain's CDR3 is CASSSGTSPNTQYF. As DNA, the CDR3 is TGTGCCTCCTCCTCCGGGACTAGCCCAAATACGCAGTATTTT. The rearrangement uses TRBV30 and TRBJ2-3; 9 nucleotides line up with TRBD2. V lost 7 bases to trimming and J lost 7 bases; unmatched junction nucleotides: 12. The CDR3 sequence is 14 residues long. Germline CDR1 GTSNPN, CDR2 SVGIG (reference sequence).